This T cell receptor beta chain was identified in a study of CD8+CD57+ T cells in acquired aplastic anemia. The patients chosen for sequencing had shown expansion of CD8+CD57+ cells (detected by flow cytometry). The study profiled TCR beta VDJ and CDR3 using genomic DNA as template. One entry per CDR3 protein results from TCRdb running MiXCR on the reads. The sample comprises hundreds of thousands of distinct CDR3 sequences, approximately 32% of which are singletons, and less than 0.85% rests with the top ten. The table lists this clonotype with a few counts. Trimming took 5 bases from V and 2 from J, leaving 13 bases between them. CDR1 is LNHDA, CDR2 SQIVND, per germline (reference sequence). The CDR3 extends over 15 amino acids.

The rearrangement uses TRBV19 and TRBJ2-4; possible D gene TRBD2, 5 bases. This receptor was identified in a human donor with aplastic anemia. Sequencing was carried out using sorted CD4+, CD8+, or CD8+CD57+ T cells (not recorded which) from PBMCs. The CDR3, as DNA: TGTGCCAGTAGTTTACTAGTATCGTCCAAAAACATTCAGTACTTC. As protein: CASSLLVSSKNIQYF.